A selection of T cell receptor beta chains follows, all from one sample in a study of cytotoxic CD8 clonotypes in ibrutinib-treated CLL. Only in-frame clones appear in the TCRdb table, and some are missing; sequencing was by immunoSEQ multiplex PCR. This sample yields around 20,000 clones, of which roughly 80% are seen a single time; around 6% belongs to the top ten. This sample comprised PBMCs, obtained before ibrutinib treatment. These receptor sequences come from a human donor with chronic lymphocytic leukemia. CDR3s include the opening cysteine and the closing phenylalanine or tryptophan. D genes are given only for firm matches. The listing skips clone size in some rows; elsewhere it reads once, few, many or a size class.

size	V	J	D	CDR3	DNA
NA	TRBV10-3	TRBJ2-5	NA	CATGEQETQYF	TGTGCCACGGGGGAACAAGAGACCCAGTACTTC
NA	TRBV6-1	TRBJ2-1	NA	CASSEGAGANEQFF	TGTGCCAGCAGTGAAGGGGCCGGGGCAAATGAGCAGTTCTTC
once	TRBV5-6	TRBJ1-1	NA	CASSYFQNTEAFF	TGTGCCAGCAGCTACTTTCAGAACACTGAAGCTTTCTTT
NA	TRBV4-3	TRBJ2-7	NA	CASSQEVQGVISYEQYF	TGCGCCAGCAGCCAAGAGGTTCAGGGCGTTATATCCTACGAGCAGTACTTC
NA	TRBV9	TRBJ2-2	TRBD2	CASSIGLAGRTGELFF	TGTGCCAGCAGCATCGGACTAGCGGGCAGGACCGGGGAGCTGTTTTTT
NA	TRBV7-9	TRBJ1-2	NA	CASSLGIGHTSF	TGTGCCAGCAGCTTAGGCATAGGGCACACCTCCTTC
NA	TRBV7-6	TRBJ2-1	NA	CASSLSGRGGNEQFF	TGTGCCAGCAGCTTATCGGGCAGGGGGGGCAATGAGCAGTTCTTC
NA	TRBV2	TRBJ2-3	TRBD2	CASIPRGGQGDTQYF	TGTGCCAGCATCCCCCGGGGGGGGCAGGGAGATACGCAGTATTTT
NA	TRBV7-7	TRBJ2-7	TRBD2	CASSPGTSGGYEQYF	TGTGCCAGCAGCCCGGGGACTAGCGGGGGCTACGAGCAGTACTTC
NA	TRBV7-2	TRBJ2-5	NA	CASSLVVGLGETQYF	TGTGCCAGCAGCTTAGTGGTGGGGTTGGGAGAGACCCAGTACTTC
NA	TRBV6-6	TRBJ2-1	TRBD1	CASSPRDRGSYNEQFF	TGTGCCAGCAGTCCCAGGGACAGGGGATCCTACAATGAGCAGTTCTTC